The entry that follows covers one T cell receptor (beta chain) sequence. This entry comes from a study of cytomegalovirus exposure and HLA in healthy donors. CDR3 length: 14 residues. The trim removed 3 bases at V and 7 bases at J, leaving 7 bases unmatched. From germline, CDR1 is KGHSH and CDR2 LQKENI. The PCR made use of 60 Vbeta and 13 Jbeta primers. TCRdb keeps only in-frame clones here, not all; method: immunoSEQ multiplex PCR. The table lists approximately 150,000 clones, 77% of them singletons. This sequence was found in a woman aged 25 to 45 in good health and CMV-seronegative. The rearrangement uses TRBV18 and TRBJ1-2; 8 nucleotides agree with TRBD1. Source material: PBMCs. The CDR3 nucleotides read TGTGCCAGCTCACCGACGACAGGGGACAGTGGCTACACCTTC. It codes for CASSPTTGDSGYTF.